Listed here are 21 T cell receptor beta chains from one sample, sequenced in a study of metastatic and nonmetastatic thyroid tumors. MiXCR was used by TCRdb to re-call the PCR reads. The profile shows 25,000 to 30,000 clones, 3.7% of them singletons. Nobody among the patients had been given any treatment before thyroid surgery. The sequenced material came from blood. These receptors all stem from a male donor with papillary thyroid cancer or a benign thyroid nodule (not recorded which). Some clones in this sample may be carry-over from other donors' samples.

The rearrangement uses TRBV19 and TRBJ2-2, with D perhaps TRBD1 or TRBD2 (5 bases each). This CDR3 has 16 amino acids. Germline V gives CDR1 LNHDA, CDR2 SQIVND (reference sequence). Deletions cut 11 bases from V and 1 base from J, with 20 bases between. CDR3 coding DNA: TGTGCCTGCAGAAACATCGGGGACCTGAACACCGGGGAGCTGTTTTTT. Its protein product is CACRNIGDLNTGELFF.

This clone has a count of ten or more. This rearrangement joins TRBV4-3 to TRBJ2-1, with TRBD1 matching 7 bases. J was trimmed by 10 bases and V by 4 bases; bases with no gene match: 1. The CDR3 is 11 amino acids. Germline V gene sequence: CDR1 LGHNA, CDR2 YSLEER. The CDR3 region is CASSRGGEQFF. As DNA, the CDR3 is TGCGCCAGCAGCCGAGGGGGCGAGCAGTTCTTC.

This chain links TRBV6-1 with TRBJ2-7; TRBD2 matches 9 bases. After removal of 3 bases from V and 2 bases from J, the junction contained 5 bases not matched to a gene. The CDR3 runs 15 residues. Germline lookup yields CDR1 MNHNS and CDR2 SASEGT. CDR3 in DNA: TGTGCCAGCAGTGATGAAGCGGGAGGAGCCTACGAGCAGTACTTC. Its protein is CASSDEAGGAYEQYF.

This clone was seen repeatedly, ten times or more. The genes are TRBV10-3 and TRBJ2-7; TRBD2 is a possible D gene (5 bases). Germline-derived CDR1 and CDR2 are ENHRY and SYGVKD. The CDR3 covers 14 residues. V lost 2 bases, J lost 3 bases, and 11 bases lay in between. In nucleotides, the CDR3 is TGTGCCATCAGTGAGCGGGGTGGGTACTACGAGCAGTACTTC. The encoded protein is CAISERGGYYEQYF.

The gene calls are TRBV6-2 or TRBV6-3 and TRBJ2-7; D not resolved. The CDR3 runs to 14 residues. From germline, CDR1 is MNHEY and CDR2 SVGEGT. With 5 bases removed from V and 5 bases from J, the gap between germline ends came to 16 bases. The CDR3: CASSGSHSRHEQYF. The CDR3, as DNA: TGTGCCAGCAGTGGGTCTCATTCGAGGCACGAGCAGTACTTC.

This clone was detected ten times or more. The J gene is TRBJ2-1, the V gene TRBV12-3 or TRBV12-4, with D possibly TRBD2 on 7 matching bases. The CDR3 has 15 amino acids. Trimming cost V 8 bases and J 6 bases, with 20 bases left between them. CDR3 sequence: CASCRGLAGVNEQFF. CDR3 nucleotide sequence: TGTGCCAGCTGTCGGGGGCTCGCGGGAGTCAATGAGCAGTTCTTC.

The gene calls are TRBV6-1 and TRBJ2-7; possibly TRBD1 for D (6 bases). With 5 bases removed from V and 9 bases from J, the gap between germline ends came to 17 bases. Germline CDR1 MNHNS, CDR2 SASEGT. The CDR3 length is 13 residues. The CDR3 sequence is CASSIDQLRGQYF. The CDR3 DNA reads TGTGCCAGCAGTATAGACCAGCTCAGGGGGCAGTACTTC.

This clone was recorded many times. The V gene is TRBV7-9, the J gene TRBJ2-5; 8 bases are shared with TRBD1. This CDR3 spans 13 amino acids. J gave up 5 bases and V 3 bases, and 2 bases lay outside the gene matches. Germline V gene data show CDR1 as SEHNR and CDR2 as FQNEAQ (reference sequence). Written as DNA, the CDR3 is TGTGCCAGCAGCTTCAGGGGGCTTGAGACCCAGTACTTC. It codes for CASSFRGLETQYF.

This clone was counted only a few times. This rearrangement joins TRBV7-3 to TRBJ1-6, with D possibly being TRBD1 (5 bases). The CDR3 is 13 amino acids. Germline CDR1 and CDR2: SGHTA and FQGTGA. The V gene lost 5 bases and the J gene lost 7 bases, with 9 bases spanning the gap. DNA for the CDR3: TGTGCCAGCAGCCTTAACAGGAATTCACCCCTCCACTTT. Amino acid sequence: CASSLNRNSPLHF. The variable domain in full, completed from reference TRBV7-3 and TRBJ1-6, reads GAGVSQTPSNKVTEKGKYVELRCDPISGHTALYWYRQSLGQGPEFLIYFQGTGAADDSGLPNDRFFAVRPEGSVSTLKIQRTERGDSAVYLCASSLNRNSPLHFGNGTRLTVT.

This clone was observed a handful of times. J is TRBJ2-1 and V is TRBV7-9; TRBD1 aligns across 8 bases. J lost 9 bases, V lost 5 bases, and 6 bases had no gene match. Per germline, CDR1 SEHNR and CDR2 FQNEAQ (reference sequence). The CDR3 spans 13 residues. CDR3 residues: CASSRNTGGEQFF. The CDR3 DNA reads as TGTGCCAGCAGCCGCAACACAGGGGGTGAGCAGTTCTTC. Filled out from reference TRBV7-9 and TRBJ2-1, the complete variable domain reads DTGVSQNPRHKITKRGQNVTFRCDPISEHNRLYWYRQTLGQGPEFLTYFQNEAQLEKSRLLSDRFSAERPKGSFSTLEIQRTEQGDSAMYLCASSRNTGGEQFFGPGTRLTVL.

This chain joins TRBV30 and TRBJ2-3, with TRBD2 matching 8 bases. Germline CDR1 reads GTSNPN; CDR2 reads SVGIG (reference sequence). V lost 4 bases, J lost 3 bases, and 12 bases stayed unmatched. CDR3 length: 16 amino acids. CDR3 bases: TGTGCCTGGACGAGAGGACCAGCGGGAGATACAGATACGCAGTATTTT. It encodes CAWTRGPAGDTDTQYF.

Only a few counts were recorded for this clone. The junction departs from the called germline gene at one end, perhaps through a read error. The rearrangement joins TRBV7-3 to TRBJ2-2; D is ambiguous. The V gene's germline CDR1 is SGHTA and CDR2 FQGTGA. The CDR3 extends over 12 amino acids. The CDR3 DNA reads TGTGCCCGCAGCTTAAGGCGGGGGGAGCTGTTTTTT. Translated, it gives CARSLRRGELFF.

This clone has just a few counts. The V and J genes are TRBV20-1 and TRBJ2-1, with a tentative D call TRBD1 (6 bases). The germline gives CDR1 DFQATT, CDR2 SNEGSKA (reference sequence). Trimming took 5 bases from V and 11 from J, leaving 19 bases between them. This CDR3 is built from 13 residues. This CDR3 is CSAPPRDKGQQFF. The CDR3 nucleotides read TGCAGTGCTCCTCCCCGGGACAAGGGTCAGCAGTTCTTC.

Points on this clone: A much larger clonotype is one base distant, so this may be a read error. The chain recombines TRBV6-5 with TRBJ2-7; a possible D gene is TRBD2 (6 bases). V dropped 7 bases and J dropped 1 base, with 14 bases sitting between them. The germline V gene has CDR1 MNHEY and CDR2 SVGAGI. This CDR3 comprises 14 residues. In DNA form, the CDR3 reads TGTGCCAGCACACCGCTTGCGGGGTCCTACGAGCAGTACTTC. The encoded protein is CASTPLAGSYEQYF.

The V and J genes are TRBV28 and TRBJ2-7; D unclear. Germline V CDR1 and CDR2: MDHEN, SYDVKM. V was pared by 8 bases and J by 0 bases, with 14 bases between. This CDR3 is built from 14 residues. For the CDR3, the DNA is TGTGCCAGCGGTCTAACGGGCAGCTCCTACGAGCAGTACTTC. Translation: CASGLTGSSYEQYF. The full variable domain, in which reference TRBV28 and TRBJ2-7 provide the parts outside the CDR3, is DVKVTQSSRYLVKRTGEKVFLECVQDMDHENMFWYRQDPGLGLRLIYFSYDVKMKEKGDIPEGYSVSREKKERFSLILESASTNQTSMYLCASGLTGSSYEQYFGPGTRLTVT.

This clone was counted only a few times. The rearrangement links TRBV28 to TRBJ1-2; 11 nucleotides align to TRBD1. Trimming removed 5 bases from V and 4 bases from J; junction bases left unmatched: 3. Germline V gene lookup returns CDR1 MDHEN and CDR2 SYDVKM. The CDR3 sequence is 14 residues long. The CDR3 here is CASSRDRGFYGYTF. The CDR3 DNA sequence: TGTGCCAGCAGTCGGGACAGGGGGTTCTATGGCTACACCTTC.

The rearrangement links TRBV20-1 to TRBJ2-1; 13 bases are shared with TRBD2. V trimming: 5 bases; J trimming: 3 bases; junction bases outside the gene matches: 4. The CDR3 covers 15 residues. Germline lookup yields CDR1 DFQATT and CDR2 SNEGSKA (reference sequence). CDR3 sequence: CSAFGLAGDYNEQFF. CDR3 nucleotide sequence: TGCAGTGCTTTCGGACTAGCGGGAGACTACAATGAGCAGTTCTTC.

In its sample, this clone is medium-sized (0.01 to 0.1%). This rearrangement joins TRBV6-2 or TRBV6-3 to TRBJ2-7; D may be TRBD1 or TRBD2 (5 bases each). The V gene's germline CDR1 is MNHEY and CDR2 SVGEGT. The CDR3 consists of 13 residues. Trimming cost V 6 bases and J 3 bases, with 12 bases left between them. CDR3 bases: TGTGCCAGCAGCCGGGGACGGAACTACGAGCAGTACTTC. Translated, it gives CASSRGRNYEQYF.

The chain couples TRBV6-5 to TRBJ2-5, with D perhaps TRBD1 (6 bases). Germline CDR1 is MNHEY and CDR2 is SVGAGI. The CDR3 extends over 14 amino acids. The germline V and J ends were trimmed by 2 bases and 2 bases, with 9 bases remaining between them. In nucleotides, the CDR3 is TGTGCCAGCAGTTACGGGGGACAACAAGAGACCCAGTACTTC. Translating it yields CASSYGGQQETQYF.

This clone has more than one count but fewer than ten. The rearrangement joins TRBV2 to TRBJ2-7; 13 nucleotides match TRBD2. Germline V gene sequence: CDR1 SNHLY, CDR2 FYNNEI. J lost 6 bases, V lost 5 bases, and 19 bases had no gene match. This CDR3 has 19 residues. This CDR3 is CASSRRGTRLAGGSGEQYF. CDR3 DNA sequence: TGTGCCAGCAGTAGGCGCGGGACAAGACTAGCGGGAGGATCGGGCGAGCAGTACTTC. The whole variable domain, filled in from reference TRBV2 and TRBJ2-7, reads EPEVTQTPSHQVTQMGQEVILRCVPISNHLYFYWYRQILGQKVEFLVSFYNNEISEKSEIFDDQFSVERPDGSNFTLKIRSTKLEDSAMYFCASSRRGTRLAGGSGEQYFGPGTRLTVT.

This clone occurred many times. Since a much larger clone is just one base distant, this may be a read error. Other DNA sequences in this specimen translate into the identical CDR3. The chain uses TRBV3-1 and TRBJ1-3; D gene unclear. In germline, CDR1 is LGHDT, CDR2 YNNKEL (reference sequence). V lost 3 bases and J lost 7, with 16 bases in between. This CDR3 has 15 residues. CDR3 DNA: TGTGCCAGCAGCCAGTCTGGACGGAGTGGGAACACCATATATTTT. This encodes CASSQSGRSGNTIYF. The entire variable domain, with the rest obtained from reference TRBV3-1 and TRBJ1-3, is as follows: DTAVSQTPKYLVTQMGNDKSIKCEQNLGHDTMYWYKQDSKKFLKIMFSYNNKELIINETVPNRFSPKSPDKAHLNLHINSLELGDSAVYFCASSQSGRSGNTIYFGEGSWLTVV.